The 24 T cell receptor beta chains reported below all come from one sample, sequenced in a study of OX40 agonist ivuxolimab in advanced cancers. Sequenced by immunoSEQ multiplex PCR; TCRdb stores in-frame clones only, minus some. Of over 25,000 clones listed, 74% are singletons. Sample: CD4+ or CD8+ T cells sorted from blood, taken in a trial of the OX40 agonist ivuxolimab. Receptor source: an adult with an advanced solid tumor such as melanoma, head and neck, liver or kidney cancer.

In this sample, this clone turned up a few times. V is TRBV7-7 and J is TRBJ2-5; perhaps TRBD2 as D (7 bases). Trimming pared 1 base from V and 1 base from J, leaving 10 bases between. This CDR3 comprises 15 residues. Germline values: CDR1 SSHAT, CDR2 FNYEAQ (reference sequence). DNA for the CDR3: TGTGCCAGCAGCTTAGTCGGGGGGCCCCAAGAGACCCAGTACTTC. Translation: CASSLVGGPQETQYF.

CDR3 protein: CASTTTGSNYGYTF. The CDR3 DNA reads as TGTGCCAGTACCACGACGGGTTCGAACTATGGCTACACCTTC. The chain has TRBV19 and TRBJ1-2, with D uncertain. The CDR3 sequence is 14 residues long. Trimming left V 7 bases short and J 2 bases short, with 14 bases between. Germline V lookup: CDR1 LNHDA, CDR2 SQIVND (reference sequence).

This sequence joins TRBV21-1 and TRBJ2-2; TRBD2, as called in the table, went unchecked against the DNA. TRBV21-1 is marked as a pseudogene. The CDR3 spans 14 residues. The CDR3 DNA is TGTGCCAGCAGGCTACTAGCGGACACCGGGGAGCTGTTTTTT. This codes for CASRLLADTGELFF.

This clone was seen a single time. V usage is TRBV7-9 and J usage is TRBJ2-5; D is unclear. Judging by the DNA end, TRBJ2-7 fits better; the J call may be wrong. Germline V gene data show CDR1 as SEHNR and CDR2 as FQNEAQ (reference sequence). The CDR3 is 13 amino acids. The CDR3 sequence is CASSLGDSYEQYF. In nucleotides, the CDR3 is TGTGCCAGCAGCTTAGGAGACTCCTACGAGCAGTACTTC.

This sequence joins TRBV6-6 and TRBJ1-2; unclear D gene. The V end lost 6 bases, the J end lost 5 bases, and 16 bases lay between the germline ends. This CDR3 region has 14 residues. Germline V gene lookup returns CDR1 MNHNY and CDR2 SVGAGI (reference sequence). In DNA form, the CDR3 reads TGTGCCAGCAGACTCCTCCAAGGGAGTTATGGCTACACCTTC. It encodes CASRLLQGSYGYTF.

The rearrangement uses TRBV15 and TRBJ1-6; D remains ambiguous. V lost 0 bases to trimming and J lost 8 bases, with 11 bases between them. Germline values: CDR1 LNHNV, CDR2 YYDKDF (reference sequence). The CDR3 totals 15 residues. The DNA of the CDR3 is TGTGCCACCAGCAGAGATGCAGATCCTGATTCACCCCTCCACTTT. Encoded protein: CATSRDADPDSPLHF.

This rearrangement joins TRBV14 to TRBJ1-1; 8 bases align to TRBD1. V was clipped by 1 base and J by 8 bases; unmatched bases: 3. Germline CDR1 SGHDN, CDR2 FVKESK. The CDR3 is 13 residues long. CDR3 in amino acids: CASSQVSGGEAFF. In DNA form, the CDR3 reads TGTGCCAGCAGCCAAGTATCAGGGGGCGAAGCTTTCTTT.

The CDR3 region is CASSLGQGGGNTIYF. The CDR3 DNA follows: TGTGCCAGCAGCTTAGGACAGGGGGGTGGAAACACCATATATTTT. This chain joins TRBV7-8 and TRBJ1-3, with TRBD1 matching 9 bases. The CDR3 extends over 15 amino acids. The J segment lost 3 bases and the V segment lost 1 base, leaving 1 base of the junction unmatched. Germline V lookup: CDR1 SGHVS, CDR2 FQNEAQ.

In nucleotides, the CDR3 is TGTGCCAGCGGCGGTACAGGGGCTAATTCACCCCTCCACTTT. Its protein is CASGGTGANSPLHF. The rearrangement links TRBV9 to TRBJ1-6; TRBD1 agrees at 7 bases. V shed 7 bases, J shed 6 bases, and the junction held 7 bases outside the gene matches. The CDR3 sequence is 14 residues long. CDR1 SGDLS and CDR2 YYNGEE come from the germline V gene.

The rearrangement links TRBV4-1 to TRBJ2-3; no clear D. Deletions cut 0 bases from V and 5 bases from J, with 9 bases between. The CDR3 sequence is 14 residues long. The germline gives CDR1 MGHRA, CDR2 YSYEKL. CDR3 DNA: TGCGCCAGCAGCCAAGAGGGCTACCGAGATACGCAGTATTTT. Amino acids: CASSQEGYRDTQYF.

The rearrangement joins TRBV5-1 to TRBJ2-3, with D uncertain. With 2 bases removed from V and 0 bases from J, the gap between germline ends came to 10 bases. Germline V gene sequence: CDR1 SGHRS, CDR2 YFSETQ. CDR3 size: 15 residues. The CDR3 bases are TGCGCCAGCAGCTTCAAGGGTAGTAGCACAGATACGCAGTATTTT. It yields the protein CASSFKGSSTDTQYF.

Only a few counts were recorded for this clone. The chain links TRBV30 to TRBJ1-2; TRBD1 might be the D (5 bases). Trimming shortened V by 2 bases and J by 2 bases, and 9 bases separated the two germline ends. Germline V gene data show CDR1 as GTSNPN and CDR2 as SVGIG (reference sequence). The length of the CDR3 is 13 residues. The CDR3, as DNA: TGTGCCTGGAGTCCGTGGGGGAACTATGGCTACACCTTC. This translates into CAWSPWGNYGYTF.

CDR3 amino acids: CASSVVSSGGEQYF. DNA for the CDR3: TGTGCCAGCAGCGTAGTGTCTAGCGGGGGCGAGCAGTACTTC. The V gene is TRBV9, the J gene TRBJ2-7; 10 bases fit TRBD2. CDR1 is SGDLS and CDR2 is YYNGEE in the germline V gene. J was trimmed by 6 bases and V by 0 bases; bases with no gene match: 3. There are 14 residues in the CDR3.

The V and J genes are TRBV12-5 and TRBJ1-6; no definite D call. Trimming took 2 bases from V and 8 from J, leaving 7 bases between them. The CDR3 has 13 residues. The germline V gene encodes CDR1 LGHNT and CDR2 FRNRAP. In DNA, the CDR3 is TGTGCTAGTGGTTTGTATACGGATTCACCCCTCCACTTT. Translated, it gives CASGLYTDSPLHF.

The V and J genes are TRBV11-2 and TRBJ2-5; D may be TRBD1 (6 bases). CDR1 and CDR2 (germline): SGHAT, FQNNGV. This CDR3 has 15 residues. Trimming stripped 5 bases from V and 4 bases from J, with 17 bases between. The CDR3 DNA reads TGTGCCAGCAGCCCACAACCCGGGACAACAGAGACCCAGTACTTC. The encoded protein is CASSPQPGTTETQYF. Together with reference TRBV11-2 and TRBJ2-5, the CDR3 gives the full variable domain: EAGVAQSPRYKIIEKRQSVAFWCNPISGHATLYWYQQILGQGPKLLIQFQNNGVVDDSQLPKDRFSAERLKGVDSTLKIQPAKLEDSAVYLCASSPQPGTTETQYFGPGTRLLVL.

V and J are TRBV9 and TRBJ1-1; D is perhaps TRBD1 (5 bases). The V gene lost 0 bases and the J gene lost 8 bases, with 11 bases spanning the gap. The CDR3 contains 13 residues. Germline CDR1 and CDR2: SGDLS and YYNGEE. The CDR3 is CASSVGATAEAFF. In DNA form, the CDR3 reads TGTGCCAGCAGCGTAGGAGCGACAGCCGAAGCTTTCTTT.

The chain uses TRBV6-6 and TRBJ2-1, with 9 bases lining up with TRBD1. Germline V lookup: CDR1 MNHNY, CDR2 SVGAGI (reference sequence). The ends lost 6 bases at V and 4 bases at J; junction bases unmatched: 7. This CDR3 has 15 amino acids. The CDR3 loop is CASRAGTGKYNEQFF. CDR3 nucleotides: TGTGCCAGCAGGGCAGGGACAGGGAAATACAATGAGCAGTTCTTC.

This sequence joins TRBV6-5 and TRBJ1-2, with 8 bases matching TRBD1. The CDR3 has 16 amino acids. Per germline, CDR1 MNHEY and CDR2 SVGAGI. Trimming at V came to 2 bases and at J to 4 bases, leaving 9 bases not matched to a gene. CDR3 residues: CASSYEGQARGYGYTF. DNA for the CDR3: TGTGCCAGCAGTTACGAGGGACAGGCCCGGGGCTATGGCTACACCTTC.

The chain carries TRBV5-4 and TRBJ2-1; D call uncertain. From germline, CDR1 is SGHNT and CDR2 YYREEE (reference sequence). V was pared by 3 bases and J by 0 bases, with 7 bases between. This CDR3 comprises 14 residues. The CDR3 DNA is TGTGCCAGCAGCTCGGCTACCTCCTACAATGAGCAGTTCTTC. Translating gives CASSSATSYNEQFF.

This chain connects TRBV9 to TRBJ2-7; 9 bases map to TRBD2. The CDR3 is made up of 13 amino acids. Trimming at V came to 3 bases and at J to 7 bases, leaving 5 bases not matched to a gene. Germline CDR1 reads SGDLS; CDR2 reads YYNGEE. Here the CDR3 DNA reads TGTGCCAGCAGCGAGATCAGCGGGGGGGAGCAGTACTTC. The encoded protein is CASSEISGGEQYF.

V and J are TRBV19 and TRBJ1-4; tentative D call: TRBD1 (6 bases). CDR3 length equals 16 residues. The V gene lost 6 bases and the J gene lost 0 bases, with 14 bases spanning the gap. The germline V gene has CDR1 LNHDA and CDR2 SQIVND (reference sequence). CDR3 protein: CASSNQGGATNEKLFF. The CDR3 bases are TGTGCCAGTAGCAACCAAGGGGGAGCAACTAATGAAAAACTGTTTTTT.

The genes are TRBV27 and TRBJ2-2; D is uncertain. Trimming shortened V by 3 bases and J by 2 bases, and 7 bases separated the two germline ends. The germline V gene encodes CDR1 MNHEY and CDR2 SMNVEV (reference sequence). The CDR3 contains 14 residues. Here the CDR3 reads CASSFGGNTGELFF. In nucleotides, the CDR3 is TGTGCCAGCAGTTTTGGTGGTAACACCGGGGAGCTGTTTTTT.

The V and J genes are TRBV2 and TRBJ1-6; D call uncertain. Germline loops: CDR1 SNHLY, CDR2 FYNNEI. The length of the CDR3 is 14 residues. Trimming took off 0 bases at V and 9 bases at J, with 9 bases between the two ends. Written as DNA, the CDR3 is TGTGCCAGCAGTGAAGCGCTGTTAGGTTCACCCCTCCACTTT. Its translation: CASSEALLGSPLHF.

This chain uses TRBV2 with TRBJ1-2; D remains ambiguous. CDR3 length: 12 residues. Germline-derived CDR1 and CDR2 are SNHLY and FYNNEI. Trimming shortened V by 8 bases and J by 7 bases, and 14 bases separated the two germline ends. The CDR3 nucleotides are TGTGCCAGCTCTAGACTTTTCCGTGGCTACACCTTC. Translated, it gives CASSRLFRGYTF.